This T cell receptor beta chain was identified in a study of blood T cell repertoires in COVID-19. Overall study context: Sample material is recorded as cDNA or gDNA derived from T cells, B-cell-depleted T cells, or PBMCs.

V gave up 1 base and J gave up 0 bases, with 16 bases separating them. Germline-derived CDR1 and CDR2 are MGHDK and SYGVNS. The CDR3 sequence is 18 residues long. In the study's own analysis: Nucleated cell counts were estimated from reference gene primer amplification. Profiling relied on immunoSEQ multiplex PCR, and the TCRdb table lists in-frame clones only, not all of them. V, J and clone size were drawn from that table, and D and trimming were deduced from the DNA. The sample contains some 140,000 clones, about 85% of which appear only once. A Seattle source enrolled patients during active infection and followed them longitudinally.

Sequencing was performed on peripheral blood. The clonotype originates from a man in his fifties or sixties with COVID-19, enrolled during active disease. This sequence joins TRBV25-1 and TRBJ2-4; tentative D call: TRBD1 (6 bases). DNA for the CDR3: TGTGCCAGCAGTGAATTGGGGTCAGGGGCTCGAGCCAAAAACATTCAGTACTTC. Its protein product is CASSELGSGARAKNIQYF.